Reported below is one T cell receptor beta chain. The antigen it binds to is not known. Per-nucleotide qualities are absent, and no much larger clonotype sits a single base away. The record originates from a study of blood T cells in healthy people across ages (dated by TCRdb to 2013 to 2016). About the full investigation: In model experiments, roughly one uniquely barcoded TCR beta cDNA molecule per two T cells was captured by template switching. To track age-related changes in TCR beta repertoire diversity, the study relied on deep sequencing normalized with unique cDNA molecular identifiers. Donors were grouped into four age groups: young (average roughly 17 years), middle-aged (39), aged (around 66) and long-lived (approximately 78). Donors of different ages were randomly distributed across sequencing lanes to avoid experimental bias. The study analyzed two additional independent replicas of 1 million unique cDNA reads from the same blood draw for two donors, one aged 18 to 29 and one aged 80 or older. Overall study results and their limits: Estimates of total diversity based on one million sequenced T cells were regarded as lower bounds and as underestimates. Because the CMV infection status of the donors was unknown, age-related changes in expanded clonotypes may potentially have been confounded. Compared with the aged group, the long-lived group had more naive CD4+ T cells, fewer expanded clones and increased TCR diversity, a pattern suggesting age selection. Because profiling used bulk unsorted PBMCs, naive and antigen-experienced compartments could not be compared conclusively. Observed TCR beta diversity per million T cells fell roughly linearly with age, and a significant reduction was already apparent by age roughly 40. Observed TCR beta diversity correlated strongly with the percentage of naive T cells measured by flow cytometry.

V and J lose 0 bases and 5 bases, and a span of 14 bases separates them. There are 14 amino acids in the CDR3, from cysteine to phenylalanine inclusive. Only the CDR3 part of the read is kept: 42 bases, read in frame from the first base. CDR1 DFQATT and CDR2 SNEGSKA were looked up in the germline V gene (reference sequence). Library construction relied on 5' RACE. The sequencer was an Illumina HiSeq 2500. A second PCR of roughly 7 to 12 cycles was performed with a sample-barcoded 5' primer and a J-beta primer mix. Each TCR beta cDNA molecule received a unique molecular identifier from a template-switch 5' adaptor carrying 12 random nucleotides. At least 2.5 million CDR3-containing paired-end reads were obtained from each sample. The Mint cDNA synthesis kit, primed by a TRBC-specific oligonucleotide, was used to synthesize first-strand cDNA from all RNA. All cDNA was treated with uracil-DNA glycosylase and then went through a first 18-cycle PCR with the universal primers M1SS and BC2_uni_R. Processing in the source paper ran as follows. Each sample was normalized by randomly selecting 1 million high-quality reads, each carrying a distinct molecular identifier. Reads with shared molecular identifiers were discarded instead of being binned into consensus sequences. MiTCR, with a Q25 quality threshold and the strictest error-elimination algorithm, was used for CDR3 identification, clonotype clustering and error correction. Lower-bound total TCR beta diversity was estimated with a nonparametric unseen species model using Euler transformation. TCRdb handled the public reads itself, with Q25 trimming in fastp and clone calling in MiXCR, and kept productive beta chains. Every distinct CDR3 protein forms one entry, paired with its most common genes and DNA. V and J calls and clone size were set by TCRdb, not the authors. The sample table contains approximately 1.5 million distinct CDR3 sequences; only one count was recorded for about 31% of them. Of the sample, 10% to 12% is held by the ten largest clones.

Donors were 35 to 40 systemically healthy Caucasian individuals from Russia aged 6 to 90 years. Roughly 9.5 milliliters of peripheral blood were drawn from each donor into EDTA-treated Vacutainer tubes. Ficoll-Paque density-gradient centrifugation was used to isolate PBMCs, with at least 7 million per sample. Total RNA, at least 5 micrograms per sample, was extracted from PBMCs with Trizol reagent. The percentages of naive CD45RAhigh/CD27high T cells were determined by flow cytometry on a PBMC aliquot from every donor. The receptor's source is a woman aged 25 to 39 in good health. The sample was blood. The V gene is TRBV20-1 and the J gene is TRBJ2-7; the D gene is unclear. The CDR3 has the sequence CSAREPVGSHEQYF. The nucleotide sequence is TGCAGTGCTAGAGAACCCGTTGGGTCCCACGAGCAGTACTTC.